These T cell receptor beta chains were read from a single sample in a study of OX40 agonist ivuxolimab in advanced cancers. Libraries were prepared by immunoSEQ multiplex PCR; TCRdb keeps only in-frame clonotypes and omits some of them. The table has about 32,000 clones, approximately 89% seen once. The specimen comprised CD4+ or CD8+ T cells sorted from blood, sampled in a trial of the OX40 agonist ivuxolimab. These receptors originate from an adult with an advanced solid tumor such as melanoma, head and neck, liver or kidney cancer. CDR3s include the opening cysteine and the closing phenylalanine or tryptophan. D genes are given only for firm matches.

CDR3 DNA | CDR3 protein | D gene | J gene | V gene
TGTGCCAGCAGCTTAGTTGTCAGGGGTACGGAGACCCAGTACTTC | CASSLVVRGTETQYF | NA | TRBJ2-5 | TRBV7-9
TGTGCCAGTAGTCCTGGGACAGGAAGCTCCTACGAGCAGTACTTC | CASSPGTGSSYEQYF | TRBD1 | TRBJ2-7 | TRBV19
TGTGCCAGCAGCCTCCTCCTAGCGGGGACTAACAATGAGCAGTTCTTC | CASSLLLAGTNNEQFF | TRBD2 | TRBJ2-1 | TRBV11-1
TGTGCCAGCAGCTTATCTAGCACAGATACGCAGTATTTT | CASSLSSTDTQYF | NA | TRBJ2-3 | TRBV7-9
TGTGCCAGCAGCCCCACCCCTAACTACTCCTACGAGCAGTACTTC | CASSPTPNYSYEQYF | NA | TRBJ2-7 | TRBV13
TGTGCCAGCAGTCAGAGAGCGGGTTCGGGTACGCAGTATTTT | CASSQRAGSGTQYF | NA | TRBJ2-3 | TRBV27
TGTGCCAGCAGTTTCAACGGACTAGCGGGAGGCACAGATACGCAGTATTTT | CASSFNGLAGGTDTQYF | TRBD2 | TRBJ2-3 | TRBV28
TGTGCCAGTACCCCCTACCCGAGCTCCCTCCTAGACAATGAGCAGTTCTTC | CASTPYPSSLLDNEQFF | NA | TRBJ2-1 | TRBV19
TGTGCCAGCAGGGGACCGGGACATAGCTCCTACGAGCAGTACTTC | CASRGPGHSSYEQYF | NA | TRBJ2-7 | TRBV28
TGTGCCAGCAGCGTTAGCGGGGGAAGCTCCTACGAGCAGTACTTC | CASSVSGGSSYEQYF | TRBD2 | TRBJ2-7 | TRBV9